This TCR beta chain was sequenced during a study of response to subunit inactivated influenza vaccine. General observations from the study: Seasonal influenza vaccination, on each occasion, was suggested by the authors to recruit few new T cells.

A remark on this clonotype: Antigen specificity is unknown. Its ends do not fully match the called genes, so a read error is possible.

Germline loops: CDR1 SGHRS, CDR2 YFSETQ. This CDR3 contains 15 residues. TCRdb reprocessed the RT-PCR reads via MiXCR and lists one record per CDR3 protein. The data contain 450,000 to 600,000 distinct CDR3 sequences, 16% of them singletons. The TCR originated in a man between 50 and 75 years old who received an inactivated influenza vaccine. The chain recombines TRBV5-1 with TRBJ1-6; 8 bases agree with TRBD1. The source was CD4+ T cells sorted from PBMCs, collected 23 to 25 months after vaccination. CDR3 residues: CAGSFDRGGNSPLHF. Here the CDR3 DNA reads TGCGCCGGCAGCTTTGACAGGGGCGGGAATTCACCCCTCCACTTT.